Presented here are 2 T cell receptor beta chains from one specimen sequenced in a study of OX40 agonist ivuxolimab in advanced cancers. The table came from immunoSEQ multiplex PCR; TCRdb's copy has only in-frame clones and leaves some out. The sample contains roughly 93,000 clones, around 90% of which appear only once. The specimen was CD4+ or CD8+ T cells sorted from blood, collected in a trial of the OX40 agonist ivuxolimab. These receptors all come from an adult with an advanced solid tumor such as melanoma, head and neck, liver or kidney cancer.

This chain joins TRBV28 and TRBJ1-1; TRBD1 agrees at 7 bases. CDR1 is MDHEN, CDR2 SYDVKM, per germline. V lost 6 bases and J lost 6; bases outside the gene matches: 4. The CDR3 is 12 amino acids. CDR3 DNA: TGTGCCAGCAGCCCCCAGGGGGCTGAAGCTTTCTTT. It yields the protein CASSPQGAEAFF. Using reference TRBV28 and TRBJ1-1 for the parts outside the CDR3, the full variable domain is DVKVTQSSRYLVKRTGEKVFLECVQDMDHENMFWYRQDPGLGLRLIYFSYDVKMKEKGDIPEGYSVSREKKERFSLILESASTNQTSMYLCASSPQGAEAFFGQGTRLTVV.

The chain links TRBV15 to TRBJ2-7, with D uncertain. CDR1 and CDR2 from the germline V gene are LNHNV and YYDKDF (reference sequence). The CDR3 has 14 amino acids. V was shortened by 0 bases and J by 4 bases, with 10 bases between the two germline ends. CDR3 coding DNA: TGTGCCACCAGCAGAGAGCAGAGATTATACGAGCAGTACTTC. This translates into CATSREQRLYEQYF.